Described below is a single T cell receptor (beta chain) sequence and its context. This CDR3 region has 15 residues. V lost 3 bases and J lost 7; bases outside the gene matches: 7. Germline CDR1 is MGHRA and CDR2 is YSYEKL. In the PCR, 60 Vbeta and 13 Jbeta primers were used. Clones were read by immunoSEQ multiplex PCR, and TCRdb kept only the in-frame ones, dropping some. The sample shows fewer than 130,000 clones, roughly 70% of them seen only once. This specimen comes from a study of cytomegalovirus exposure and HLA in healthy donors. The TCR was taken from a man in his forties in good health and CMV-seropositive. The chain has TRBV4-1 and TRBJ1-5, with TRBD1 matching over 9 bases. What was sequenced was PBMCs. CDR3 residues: CASSQPGQGIQPQHF. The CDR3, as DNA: TGCGCCAGCAGCCAGCCGGGACAGGGAATACAGCCCCAGCATTTT.